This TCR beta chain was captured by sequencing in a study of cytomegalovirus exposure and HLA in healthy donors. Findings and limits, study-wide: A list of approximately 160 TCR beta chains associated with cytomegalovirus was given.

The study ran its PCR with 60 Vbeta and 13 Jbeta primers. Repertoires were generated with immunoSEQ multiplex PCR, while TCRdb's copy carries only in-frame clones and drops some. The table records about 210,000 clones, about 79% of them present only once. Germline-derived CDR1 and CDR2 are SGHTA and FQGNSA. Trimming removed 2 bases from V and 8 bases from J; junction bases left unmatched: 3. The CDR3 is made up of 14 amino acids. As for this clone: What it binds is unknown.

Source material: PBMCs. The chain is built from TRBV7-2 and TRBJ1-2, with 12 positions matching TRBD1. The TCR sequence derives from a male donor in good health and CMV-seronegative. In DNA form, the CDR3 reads TGTGCCAGCAGCTTAACCGGGACAGGGGGCGGCTACACCTTC. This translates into CASSLTGTGGGYTF.